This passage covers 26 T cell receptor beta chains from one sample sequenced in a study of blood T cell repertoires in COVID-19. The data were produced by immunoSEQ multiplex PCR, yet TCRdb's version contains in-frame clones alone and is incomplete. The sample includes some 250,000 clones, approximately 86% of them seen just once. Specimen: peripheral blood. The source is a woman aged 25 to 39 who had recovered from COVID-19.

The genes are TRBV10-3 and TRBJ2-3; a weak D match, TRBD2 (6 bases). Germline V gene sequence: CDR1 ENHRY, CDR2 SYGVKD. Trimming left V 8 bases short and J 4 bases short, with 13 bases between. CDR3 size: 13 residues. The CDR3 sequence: CAIAGPGADTQYF. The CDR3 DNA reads TGTGCCATCGCAGGTCCGGGAGCAGATACGCAGTATTTT.

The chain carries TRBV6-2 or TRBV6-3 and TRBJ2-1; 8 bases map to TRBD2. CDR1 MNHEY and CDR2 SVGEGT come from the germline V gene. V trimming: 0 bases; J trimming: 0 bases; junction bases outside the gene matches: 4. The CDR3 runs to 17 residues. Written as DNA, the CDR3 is TGTGCCAGCAGTTACTCCCGGGGGGGGGCCTCCTACAATGAGCAGTTCTTC. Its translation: CASSYSRGGASYNEQFF.

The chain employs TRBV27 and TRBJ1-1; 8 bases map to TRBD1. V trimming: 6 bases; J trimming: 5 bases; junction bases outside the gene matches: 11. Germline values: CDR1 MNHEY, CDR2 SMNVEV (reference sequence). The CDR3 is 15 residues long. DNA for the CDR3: TGTGCCAGCAGACCAGGGGGCCTGGGTCCGACTGAAGCTTTCTTT. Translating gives CASRPGGLGPTEAFF.

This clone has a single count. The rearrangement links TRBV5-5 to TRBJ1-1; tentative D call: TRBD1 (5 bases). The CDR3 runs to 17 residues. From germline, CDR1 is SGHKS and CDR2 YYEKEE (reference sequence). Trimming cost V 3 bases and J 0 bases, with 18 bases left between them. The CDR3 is CASSSGEIRAMNTEAFF. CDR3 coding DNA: TGTGCCAGCAGCTCGGGAGAAATCAGGGCCATGAACACTGAAGCTTTCTTT.

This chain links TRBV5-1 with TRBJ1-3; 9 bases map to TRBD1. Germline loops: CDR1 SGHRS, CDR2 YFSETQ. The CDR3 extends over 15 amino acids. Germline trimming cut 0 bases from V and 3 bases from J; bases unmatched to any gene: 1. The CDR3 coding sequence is TGCGCCAGCAGCTTGGACAGGGGGCTTGGAAACACCATATATTTT. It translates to CASSLDRGLGNTIYF.

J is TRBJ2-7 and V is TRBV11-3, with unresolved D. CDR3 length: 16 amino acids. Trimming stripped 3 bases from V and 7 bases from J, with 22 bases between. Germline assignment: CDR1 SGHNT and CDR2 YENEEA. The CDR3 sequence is CASSFLARRLMEEQYF. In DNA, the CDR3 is TGTGCCAGCAGCTTCTTGGCCCGGCGCCTCATGGAGGAGCAGTACTTC.

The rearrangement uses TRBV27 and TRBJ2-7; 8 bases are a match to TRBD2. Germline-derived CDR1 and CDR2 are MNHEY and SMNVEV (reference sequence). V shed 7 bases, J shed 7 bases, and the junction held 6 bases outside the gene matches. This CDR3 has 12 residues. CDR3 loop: CASTETGGEQYF. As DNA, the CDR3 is TGTGCCAGCACAGAGACGGGGGGGGAGCAGTACTTC.

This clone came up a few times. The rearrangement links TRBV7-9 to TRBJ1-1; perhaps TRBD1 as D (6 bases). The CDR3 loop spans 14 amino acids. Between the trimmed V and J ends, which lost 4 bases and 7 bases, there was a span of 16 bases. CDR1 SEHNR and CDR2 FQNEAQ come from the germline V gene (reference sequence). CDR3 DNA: TGTGCCAGCAGCTCCGCAGGGGCCCCTTATGAAGCTTTCTTT. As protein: CASSSAGAPYEAFF.

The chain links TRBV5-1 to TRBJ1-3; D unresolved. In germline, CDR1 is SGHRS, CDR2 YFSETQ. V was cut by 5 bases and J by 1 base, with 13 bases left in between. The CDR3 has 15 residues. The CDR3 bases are TGCGCCAGCAGTTCGGGCCCGGGGTCTGGAAACACCATATATTTT. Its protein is CASSSGPGSGNTIYF.

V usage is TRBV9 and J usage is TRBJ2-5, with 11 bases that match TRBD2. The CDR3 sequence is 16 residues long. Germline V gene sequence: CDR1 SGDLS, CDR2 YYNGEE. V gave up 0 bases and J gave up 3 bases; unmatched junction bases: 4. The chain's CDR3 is CASSVGSSGGEETQYF. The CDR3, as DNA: TGTGCCAGCAGCGTAGGGAGTAGCGGGGGGGAAGAGACCCAGTACTTC. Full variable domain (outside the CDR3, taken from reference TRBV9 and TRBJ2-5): DSGVTQTPKHLITATGQRVTLRCSPRSGDLSVYWYQQSLDQGLQFLIQYYNGEERAKGNILERFSAQQFPDLHSELNLSSLELGDSALYFCASSVGSSGGEETQYFGPGTRLLVL.

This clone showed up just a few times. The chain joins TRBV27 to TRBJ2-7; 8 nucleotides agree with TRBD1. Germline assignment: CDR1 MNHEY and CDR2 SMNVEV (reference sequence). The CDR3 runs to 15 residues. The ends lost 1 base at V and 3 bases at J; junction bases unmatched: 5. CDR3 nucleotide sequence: TGTGCCAGCAGTTTATGGTCCGGACAGGGCTACGAGCAGTACTTC. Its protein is CASSLWSGQGYEQYF.

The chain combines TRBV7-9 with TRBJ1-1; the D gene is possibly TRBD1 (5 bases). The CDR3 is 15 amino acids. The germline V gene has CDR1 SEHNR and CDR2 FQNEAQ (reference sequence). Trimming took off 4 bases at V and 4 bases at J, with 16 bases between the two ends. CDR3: CASSSGFPPGTEAFF. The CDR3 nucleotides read TGTGCCAGCAGCTCAGGGTTCCCCCCGGGCACTGAAGCTTTCTTT. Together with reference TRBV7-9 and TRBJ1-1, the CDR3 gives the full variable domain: DTGVSQNPRHKITKRGQNVTFRCDPISEHNRLYWYRQTLGQGPEFLTYFQNEAQLEKSRLLSDRFSAERPKGSFSTLEIQRTEQGDSAMYLCASSSGFPPGTEAFFGQGTRLTVV.

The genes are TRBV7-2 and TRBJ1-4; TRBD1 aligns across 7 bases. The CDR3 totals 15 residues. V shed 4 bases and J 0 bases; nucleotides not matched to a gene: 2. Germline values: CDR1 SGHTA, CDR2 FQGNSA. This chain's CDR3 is CASSSDRATNEKLFF. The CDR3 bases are TGTGCCAGCAGCTCCGACAGGGCAACTAATGAAAAACTGTTTTTT.

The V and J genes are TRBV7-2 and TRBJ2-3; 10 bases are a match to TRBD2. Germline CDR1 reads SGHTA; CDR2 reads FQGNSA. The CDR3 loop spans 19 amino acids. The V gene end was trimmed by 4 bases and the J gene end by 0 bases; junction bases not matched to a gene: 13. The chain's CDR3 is CASSSMGPTSGASTDTQYF. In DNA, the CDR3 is TGTGCCAGCAGCTCTATGGGGCCCACTAGCGGGGCTAGCACAGATACGCAGTATTTT.

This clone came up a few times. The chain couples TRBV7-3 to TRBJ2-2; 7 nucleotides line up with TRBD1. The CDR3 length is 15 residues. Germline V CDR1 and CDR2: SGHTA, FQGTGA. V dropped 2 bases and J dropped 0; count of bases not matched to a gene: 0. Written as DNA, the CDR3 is TGTGCCAGCAGCTTACAGGGGGCGAACACCGGGGAGCTGTTTTTT. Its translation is CASSLQGANTGELFF.

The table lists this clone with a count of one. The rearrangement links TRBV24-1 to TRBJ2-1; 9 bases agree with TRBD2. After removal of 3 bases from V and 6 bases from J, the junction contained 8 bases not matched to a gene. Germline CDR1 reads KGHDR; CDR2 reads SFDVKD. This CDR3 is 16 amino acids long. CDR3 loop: CATSDPRGGSLNEQFF. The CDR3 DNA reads TGTGCCACCAGTGATCCGCGGGGGGGCTCTCTCAATGAGCAGTTCTTC.

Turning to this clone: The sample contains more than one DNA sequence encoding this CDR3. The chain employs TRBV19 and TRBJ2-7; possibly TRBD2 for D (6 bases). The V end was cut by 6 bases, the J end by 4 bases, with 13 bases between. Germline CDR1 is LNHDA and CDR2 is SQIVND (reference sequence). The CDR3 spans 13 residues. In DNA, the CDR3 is TGTGCCAGTAGCCCGTGGGGAGGATACGAGCAGTACTTC. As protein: CASSPWGGYEQYF.

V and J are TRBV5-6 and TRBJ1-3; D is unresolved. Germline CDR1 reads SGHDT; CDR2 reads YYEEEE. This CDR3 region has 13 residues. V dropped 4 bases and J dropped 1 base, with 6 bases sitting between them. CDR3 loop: CASSLQSGNTIYF. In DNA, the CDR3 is TGTGCCAGCAGCCTTCAGTCTGGAAACACCATATATTTT.

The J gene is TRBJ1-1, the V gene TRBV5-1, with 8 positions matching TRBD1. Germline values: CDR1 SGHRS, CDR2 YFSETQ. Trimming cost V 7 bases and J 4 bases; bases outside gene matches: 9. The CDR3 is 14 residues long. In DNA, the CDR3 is TGCGCCAGCGCGAGTACAGGGGGAATCACTGAAGCTTTCTTT. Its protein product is CASASTGGITEAFF.

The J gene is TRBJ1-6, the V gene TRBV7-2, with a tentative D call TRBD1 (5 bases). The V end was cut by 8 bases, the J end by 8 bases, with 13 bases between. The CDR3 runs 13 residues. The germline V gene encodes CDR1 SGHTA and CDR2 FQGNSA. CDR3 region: CASGDSIYSPLHF. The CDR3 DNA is TGTGCCAGCGGCGACAGTATCTATTCACCCCTCCACTTT.

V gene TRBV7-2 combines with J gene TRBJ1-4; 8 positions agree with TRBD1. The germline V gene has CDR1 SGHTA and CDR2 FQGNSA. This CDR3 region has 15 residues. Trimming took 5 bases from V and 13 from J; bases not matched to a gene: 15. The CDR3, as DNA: TGTGCCAGCAGCATGGGACAGGCTTTAGGTGGGGGACTGTTTTTT. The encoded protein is CASSMGQALGGGLFF. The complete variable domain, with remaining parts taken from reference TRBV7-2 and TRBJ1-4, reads GAGVSQSPSNKVTEKGKDVELRCDPISGHTALYWYRQSLGQGLEFLIYFQGNSAPDKSGLPSDRFSAERTGGSVSTLTIQRTQQEDSAVYLCASSMGQALGGGLFFGSGTQLSVL.

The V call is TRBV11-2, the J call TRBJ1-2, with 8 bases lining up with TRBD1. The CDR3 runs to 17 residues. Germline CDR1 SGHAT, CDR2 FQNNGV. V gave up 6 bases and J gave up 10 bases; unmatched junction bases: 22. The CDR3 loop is CASSSPRSGGAEEDYTF. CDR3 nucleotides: TGTGCCAGCAGTTCACCACGGTCAGGGGGCGCGGAGGAGGACTACACCTTC.

In DNA form, the CDR3 reads TGTGCCAGCAGCCAAGATTCGGGACTAGCGGGGATGGGGGAGACCCAGTACTTC. Amino acids: CASSQDSGLAGMGETQYF. V and J are TRBV3-1 (or the pseudogene TRBV3-2) and TRBJ2-5; the match to TRBD2 covers 13 bases. From germline, CDR1 is LGHDT and CDR2 YNNKEL (reference sequence). The V segment lost 0 bases and the J segment 5 bases; nucleotides outside the gene matches: 9. This CDR3 is built from 18 residues.

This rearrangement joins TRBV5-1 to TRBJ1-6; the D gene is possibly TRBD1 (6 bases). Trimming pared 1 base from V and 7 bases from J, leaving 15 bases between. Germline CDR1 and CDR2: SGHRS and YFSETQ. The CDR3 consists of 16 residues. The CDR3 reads CASSLLGRGFNSPLHF. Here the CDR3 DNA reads TGCGCCAGCAGCTTGTTGGGGAGGGGGTTCAATTCACCCCTCCACTTT.

CDR3 in amino acids: CASSSLSGAKNIQYF. Written as DNA, the CDR3 is TGTGCCAGCAGCTCCCTGTCGGGGGCCAAAAACATTCAGTACTTC. The chain is built from TRBV27 and TRBJ2-4; a weak D match, TRBD2 (5 bases). There are 15 residues in the CDR3. Trimming took off 6 bases at V and 1 base at J, with 13 bases between the two ends. Germline V gene data show CDR1 as MNHEY and CDR2 as SMNVEV (reference sequence).

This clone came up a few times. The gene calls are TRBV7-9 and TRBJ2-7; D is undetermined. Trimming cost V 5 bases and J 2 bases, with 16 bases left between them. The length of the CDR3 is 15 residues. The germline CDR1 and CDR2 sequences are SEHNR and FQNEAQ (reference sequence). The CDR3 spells CASSRQDTPPYEQYF. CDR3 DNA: TGTGCCAGCAGCCGGCAAGACACCCCACCCTACGAGCAGTACTTC.